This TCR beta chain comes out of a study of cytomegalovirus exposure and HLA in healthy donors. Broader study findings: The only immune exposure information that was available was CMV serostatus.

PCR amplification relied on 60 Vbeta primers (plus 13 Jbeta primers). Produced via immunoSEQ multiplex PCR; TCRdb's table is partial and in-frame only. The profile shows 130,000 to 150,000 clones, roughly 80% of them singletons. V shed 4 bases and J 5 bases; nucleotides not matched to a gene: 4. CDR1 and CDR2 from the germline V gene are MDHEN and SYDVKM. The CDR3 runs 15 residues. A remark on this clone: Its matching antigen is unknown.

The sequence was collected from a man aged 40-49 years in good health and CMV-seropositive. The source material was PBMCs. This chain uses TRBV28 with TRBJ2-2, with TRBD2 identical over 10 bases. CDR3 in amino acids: CASSSGTSETGELFF. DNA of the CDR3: TGTGCCAGCAGTTCGGGGACTAGCGAAACCGGGGAGCTGTTTTTT.